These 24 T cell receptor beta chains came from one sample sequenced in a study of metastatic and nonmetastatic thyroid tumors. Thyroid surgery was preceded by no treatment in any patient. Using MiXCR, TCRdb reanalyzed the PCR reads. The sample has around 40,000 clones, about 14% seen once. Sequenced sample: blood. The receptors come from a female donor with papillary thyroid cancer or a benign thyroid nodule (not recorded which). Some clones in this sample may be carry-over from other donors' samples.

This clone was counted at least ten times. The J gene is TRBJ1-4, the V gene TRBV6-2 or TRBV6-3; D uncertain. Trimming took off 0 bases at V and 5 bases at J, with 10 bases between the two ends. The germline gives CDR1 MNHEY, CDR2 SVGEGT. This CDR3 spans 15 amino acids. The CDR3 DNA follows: TGTGCCAGCAGTTACTCCGGGATCGCGAATGAAAAACTGTTTTTT. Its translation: CASSYSGIANEKLFF.

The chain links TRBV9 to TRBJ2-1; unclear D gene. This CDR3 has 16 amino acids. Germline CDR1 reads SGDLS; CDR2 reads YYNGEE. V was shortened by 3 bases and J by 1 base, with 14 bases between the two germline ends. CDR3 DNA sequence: TGTGCCAGCAGCGCCAACAGTGATAGGTCCTACAATGAGCAGTTCTTC. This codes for CASSANSDRSYNEQFF. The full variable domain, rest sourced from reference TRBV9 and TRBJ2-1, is DSGVTQTPKHLITATGQRVTLRCSPRSGDLSVYWYQQSLDQGLQFLIQYYNGEERAKGNILERFSAQQFPDLHSELNLSSLELGDSALYFCASSANSDRSYNEQFFGPGTRLTVL.

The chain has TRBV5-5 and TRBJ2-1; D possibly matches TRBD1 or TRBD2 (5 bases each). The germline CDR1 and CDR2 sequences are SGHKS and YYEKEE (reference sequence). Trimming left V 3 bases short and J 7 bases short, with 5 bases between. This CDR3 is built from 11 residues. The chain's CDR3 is CASSWGNEQFF. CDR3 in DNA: TGTGCCAGCAGCTGGGGGAATGAGCAGTTCTTC.

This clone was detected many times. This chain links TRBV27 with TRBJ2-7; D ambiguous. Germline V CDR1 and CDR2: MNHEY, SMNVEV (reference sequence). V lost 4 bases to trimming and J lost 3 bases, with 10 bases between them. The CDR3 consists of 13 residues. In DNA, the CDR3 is TGTGCCAGCAGTTCCCCAGAGTACTACGAGCAGTACTTC. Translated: CASSSPEYYEQYF.

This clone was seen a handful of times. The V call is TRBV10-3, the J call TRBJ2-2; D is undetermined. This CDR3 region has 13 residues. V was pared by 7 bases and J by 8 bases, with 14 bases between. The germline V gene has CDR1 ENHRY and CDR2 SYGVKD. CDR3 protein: CAITPDQQGELFF. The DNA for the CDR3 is TGTGCCATCACCCCCGACCAGCAAGGGGAGCTGTTTTTT.

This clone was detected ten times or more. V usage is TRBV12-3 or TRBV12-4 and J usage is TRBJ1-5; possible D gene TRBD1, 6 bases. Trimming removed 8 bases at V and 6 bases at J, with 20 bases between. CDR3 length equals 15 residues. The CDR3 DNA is TGTGCCAGCCAAGCGGGGGGGCTACGATTTCAGCCCCAGCATTTT. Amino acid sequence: CASQAGGLRFQPQHF.

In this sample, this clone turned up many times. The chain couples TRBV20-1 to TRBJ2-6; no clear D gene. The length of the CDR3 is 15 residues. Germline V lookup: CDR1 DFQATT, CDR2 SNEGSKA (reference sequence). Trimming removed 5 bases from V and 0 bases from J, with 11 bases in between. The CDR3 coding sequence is TGCAGTGCTCCTGGTCAGTCCTCTGGGGCCAACGTCCTGACTTTC. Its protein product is CSAPGQSSGANVLTF.

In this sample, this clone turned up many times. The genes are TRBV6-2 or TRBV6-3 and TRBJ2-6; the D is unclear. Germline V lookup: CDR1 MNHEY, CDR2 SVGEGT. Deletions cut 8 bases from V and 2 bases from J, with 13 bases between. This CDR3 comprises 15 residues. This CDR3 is CASVASGAGANVLTF. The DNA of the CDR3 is TGTGCCAGCGTAGCCTCTGGCGCTGGGGCCAACGTCCTGACTTTC.

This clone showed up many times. This chain's CDR3 is CSARDPSGLVLSDTQYF. CDR3 coding DNA: TGCAGTGCTAGAGATCCGTCGGGACTAGTGCTGTCAGATACGCAGTATTTT. V is TRBV20-1 and J is TRBJ2-3; TRBD2 matches at 8 bases. CDR1 is DFQATT and CDR2 is SNEGSKA in the germline V gene (reference sequence). There are 17 residues in the CDR3. V lost 0 bases and J lost 4; bases outside the gene matches: 12.

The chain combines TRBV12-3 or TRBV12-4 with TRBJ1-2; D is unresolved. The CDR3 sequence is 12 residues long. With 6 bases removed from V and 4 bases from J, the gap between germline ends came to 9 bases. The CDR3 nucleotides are TGTGCCAGCAGCTTTGGGGTCTATGGCTACACCTTC. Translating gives CASSFGVYGYTF.

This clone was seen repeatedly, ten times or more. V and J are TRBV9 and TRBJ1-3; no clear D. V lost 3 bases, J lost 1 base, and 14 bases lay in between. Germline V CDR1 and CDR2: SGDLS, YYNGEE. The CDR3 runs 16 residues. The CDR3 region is CASSAYSSSSGNTIYF. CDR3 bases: TGTGCCAGCAGCGCTTACAGCAGCTCATCTGGAAACACCATATATTTT.

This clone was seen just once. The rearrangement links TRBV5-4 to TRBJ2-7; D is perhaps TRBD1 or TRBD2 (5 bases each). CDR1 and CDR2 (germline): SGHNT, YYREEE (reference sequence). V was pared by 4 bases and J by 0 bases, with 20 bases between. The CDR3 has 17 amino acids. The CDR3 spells CASSKGSGTASSYEQYF. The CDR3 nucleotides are TGTGCCAGCAGCAAGGGATCCGGGACGGCCAGCTCCTACGAGCAGTACTTC.

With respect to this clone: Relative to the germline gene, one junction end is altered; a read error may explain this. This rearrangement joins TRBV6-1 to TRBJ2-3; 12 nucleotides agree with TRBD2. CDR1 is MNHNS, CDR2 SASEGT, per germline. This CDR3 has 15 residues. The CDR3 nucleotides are TGTGCCATCAGTGGTAAGGGACTAGCGGGAGATACGCAGTATTTT. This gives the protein CAISGKGLAGDTQYF.

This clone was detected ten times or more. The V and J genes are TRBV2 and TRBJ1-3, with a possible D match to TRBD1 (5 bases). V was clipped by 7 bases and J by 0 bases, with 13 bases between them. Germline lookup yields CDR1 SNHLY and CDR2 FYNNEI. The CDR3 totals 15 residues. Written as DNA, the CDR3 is TGTGCCAGCAAGAAGGGGCCGAGCTCTGGAAACACCATATATTTT. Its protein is CASKKGPSSGNTIYF.

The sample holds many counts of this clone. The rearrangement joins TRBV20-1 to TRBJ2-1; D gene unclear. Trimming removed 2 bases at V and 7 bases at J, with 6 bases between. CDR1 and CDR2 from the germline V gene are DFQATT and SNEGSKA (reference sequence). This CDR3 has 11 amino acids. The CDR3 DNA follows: TGCAGTGCTAGATTGGGTAATGAGCAGTTCTTC. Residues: CSARLGNEQFF.

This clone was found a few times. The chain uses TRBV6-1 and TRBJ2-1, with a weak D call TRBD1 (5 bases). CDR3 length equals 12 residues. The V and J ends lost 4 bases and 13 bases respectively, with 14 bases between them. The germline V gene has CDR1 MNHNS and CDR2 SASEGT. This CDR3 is CASSASRVHQFF. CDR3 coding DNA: TGTGCCAGCAGTGCCTCCAGGGTTCATCAGTTCTTC.

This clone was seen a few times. CDR3 sequence: CASTRQGAHGYTF. For the CDR3, the DNA is TGTGCCAGCACCAGACAGGGGGCGCATGGCTACACCTTC. J is TRBJ1-2 and V is TRBV27; the match to TRBD1 covers 10 bases. CDR3 size: 13 residues. In germline, CDR1 is MNHEY, CDR2 SMNVEV (reference sequence). Losses at the gene ends were 7 bases for V and 6 bases for J; bases not matched to a gene: 5.

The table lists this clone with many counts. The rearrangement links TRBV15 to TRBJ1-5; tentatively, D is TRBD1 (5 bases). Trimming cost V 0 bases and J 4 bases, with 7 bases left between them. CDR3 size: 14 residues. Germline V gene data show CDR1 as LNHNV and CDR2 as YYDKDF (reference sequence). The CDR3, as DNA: TGTGCCACCAGCAGAGACGGGGGGAATCAGCCCCAGCATTTT. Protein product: CATSRDGGNQPQHF. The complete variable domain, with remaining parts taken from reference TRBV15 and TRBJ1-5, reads DAMVIQNPRYQVTQFGKPVTLSCSQTLNHNVMYWYQQKSSQAPKLLFHYYDKDFNNEADTPDNFQSRRPNTSFCFLDIRSPGLGDTAMYLCATSRDGGNQPQHFGDGTRLSIL.

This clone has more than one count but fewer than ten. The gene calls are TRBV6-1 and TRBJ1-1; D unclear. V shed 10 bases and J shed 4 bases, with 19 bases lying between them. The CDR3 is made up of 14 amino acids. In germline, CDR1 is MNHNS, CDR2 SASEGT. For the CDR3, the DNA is TGTGCCACCAGAAGAGAGGATATGGGCACTGAAGCTTTCTTT. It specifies CATRREDMGTEAFF.

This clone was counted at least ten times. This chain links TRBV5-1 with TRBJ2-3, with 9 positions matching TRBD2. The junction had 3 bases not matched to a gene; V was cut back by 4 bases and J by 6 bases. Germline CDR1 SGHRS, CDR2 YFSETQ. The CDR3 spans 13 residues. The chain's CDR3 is CASSAGLADTQYF. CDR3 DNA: TGCGCCAGCAGCGCGGGACTAGCTGATACGCAGTATTTT.

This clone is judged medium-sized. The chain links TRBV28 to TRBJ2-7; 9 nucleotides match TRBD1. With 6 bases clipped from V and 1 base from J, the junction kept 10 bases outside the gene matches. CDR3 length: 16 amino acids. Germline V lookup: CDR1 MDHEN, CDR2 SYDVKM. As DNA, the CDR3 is TGTGCCAGCAGCTCCCCCCGGGACAGGGCGTCCTACGAGCAGTACTTC. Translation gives CASSSPRDRASYEQYF.

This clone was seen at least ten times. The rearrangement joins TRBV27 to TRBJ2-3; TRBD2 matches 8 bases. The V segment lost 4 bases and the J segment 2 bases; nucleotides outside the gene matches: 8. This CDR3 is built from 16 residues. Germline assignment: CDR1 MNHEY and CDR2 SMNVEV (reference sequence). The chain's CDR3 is CASSSILAGYTDTQYF. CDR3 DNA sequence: TGTGCCAGCAGTTCGATTCTAGCGGGTTACACAGATACGCAGTATTTT.

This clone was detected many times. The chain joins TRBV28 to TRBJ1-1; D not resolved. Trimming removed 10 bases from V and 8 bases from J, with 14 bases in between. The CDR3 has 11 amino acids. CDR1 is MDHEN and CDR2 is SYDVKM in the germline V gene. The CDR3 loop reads CATRAGIEAFF. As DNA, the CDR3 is TGTGCCACCCGTGCCGGGATCGAAGCTTTCTTT.

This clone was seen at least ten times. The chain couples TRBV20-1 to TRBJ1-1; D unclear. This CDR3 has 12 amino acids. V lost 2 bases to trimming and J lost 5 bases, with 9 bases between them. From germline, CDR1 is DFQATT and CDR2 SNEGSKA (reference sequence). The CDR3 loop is CSARYSGTEAFF. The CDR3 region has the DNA TGCAGTGCTAGATACAGTGGAACTGAAGCTTTCTTT.